This TCR beta chain was captured by sequencing in a study of cytomegalovirus exposure and HLA in healthy donors. Whole-study results and caveats: TCR beta sequences reportedly predicted the HLA-A and HLA-B alleles of most subjects accurately.

The CDR3 contains 13 residues. Germline V CDR1 and CDR2: MNHNS, SASEGT. The germline V and J ends were trimmed by 7 bases and 4 bases, with 13 bases remaining between them. The PCR ran on 60 Vbeta and 13 Jbeta primers. TCRdb's table, derived via immunoSEQ multiplex PCR, lists solely in-frame clones and lacks some. Among roughly 120,000 clones, 75% to 85% were seen once, and the ten largest hold about 2.5%. About this clone: Its antigen is not known.

The chain carries TRBV6-1 and TRBJ1-1; D might be TRBD1 (6 bases). The clonotype originates from a man aged 30-40 years in good health and CMV-seronegative. Specimen: PBMCs. CDR3: CASNFDRLTEAFF. CDR3 bases: TGTGCCAGCAACTTCGACAGGCTCACTGAAGCTTTCTTT.